Reported below is one TCR beta chain. Its antigen is not identified. Its ends do not fully match the called genes, so a read error is possible. This sample is drawn from a study of T cell repertoires in cytomegalovirus infection. CDR1 is SGHAT, CDR2 FQNNGV, per germline. This CDR3 is built from 16 residues. TCRdb re-called the reads through MiXCR, storing one row per CDR3 protein. The sample holds about 920,000 distinct CDR3 sequences, about a third seen once. The receptor was isolated from a human donor in good health (CMV status not recorded). Some clones in this sample may be carry-over from other donors' samples. This specimen was cultured CD8+ T cells from PBMCs, taken from culture after CMV antigen stimulation. The V and J genes are TRBV11-2 and TRBJ2-5; D is undetermined. CDR3 coding DNA: TGTGCCAGCAGCCTGAGTCTAGGTAGAGACCAAGAGACTCAGTACTTC. Amino acids: CASSLSLGRDQETQYF.